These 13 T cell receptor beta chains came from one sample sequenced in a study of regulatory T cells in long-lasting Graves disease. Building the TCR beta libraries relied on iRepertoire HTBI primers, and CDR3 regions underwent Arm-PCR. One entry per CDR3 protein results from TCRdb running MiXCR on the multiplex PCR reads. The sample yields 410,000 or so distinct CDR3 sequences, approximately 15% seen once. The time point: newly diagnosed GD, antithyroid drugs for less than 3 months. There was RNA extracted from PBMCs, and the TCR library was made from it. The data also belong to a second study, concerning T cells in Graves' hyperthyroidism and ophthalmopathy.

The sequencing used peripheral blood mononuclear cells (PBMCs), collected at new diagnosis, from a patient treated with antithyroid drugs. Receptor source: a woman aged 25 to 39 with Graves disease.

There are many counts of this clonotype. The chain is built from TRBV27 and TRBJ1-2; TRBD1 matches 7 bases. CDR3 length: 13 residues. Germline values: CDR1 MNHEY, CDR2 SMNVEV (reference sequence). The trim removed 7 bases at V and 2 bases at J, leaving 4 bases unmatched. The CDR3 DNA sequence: TGTGCCAGCAAAAAACAGGGGAACTATGGCTACACCTTC. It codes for CASKKQGNYGYTF.

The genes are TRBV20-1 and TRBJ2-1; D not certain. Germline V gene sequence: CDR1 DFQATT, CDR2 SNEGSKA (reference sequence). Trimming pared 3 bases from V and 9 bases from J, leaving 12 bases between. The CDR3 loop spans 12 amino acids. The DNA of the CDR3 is TGCAGTGCTAGTGGTCTCTGGGGTGAGCAGTTCTTC. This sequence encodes CSASGLWGEQFF.

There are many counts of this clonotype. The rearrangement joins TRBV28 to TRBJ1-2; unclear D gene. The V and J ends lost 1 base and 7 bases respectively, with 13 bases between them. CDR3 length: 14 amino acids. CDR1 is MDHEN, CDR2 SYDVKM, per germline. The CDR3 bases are TGTGCCAGCAGTTTATTGGGGTTCCTGGGTGGCTACACCTTC. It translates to CASSLLGFLGGYTF.

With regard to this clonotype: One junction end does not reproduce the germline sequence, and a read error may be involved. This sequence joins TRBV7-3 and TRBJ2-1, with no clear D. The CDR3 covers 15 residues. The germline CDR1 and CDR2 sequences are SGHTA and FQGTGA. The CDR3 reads CASSQQSGWSYEQFF. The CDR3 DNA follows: TGCGCCAGCAGCCAACAAAGTGGGTGGTCCTACGAGCAGTTCTTC.

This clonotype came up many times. CDR3 sequence reads: CASSLVSGGNYGYTF. DNA for the CDR3: TGTGCCAGCAGCTTAGTGTCTGGGGGAAACTATGGCTACACCTTC. The rearrangement uses TRBV7-6 and TRBJ1-2; possible D gene TRBD1, 5 bases. Germline V gene lookup returns CDR1 SGHVS and CDR2 FNYEAQ. V lost 1 base to trimming and J lost 2 bases, with 11 bases between them. This CDR3 has 15 amino acids. The whole variable domain, remainder taken from reference TRBV7-6 and TRBJ1-2, is GAGVSQSPRYKVTKRGQDVALRCDPISGHVSLYWYRQALGQGPEFLTYFNYEAQQDKSGLPNDRFSAERPEGSISTLTIQRTEQRDSAMYRCASSLVSGGNYGYTFGSGTRLTVV.

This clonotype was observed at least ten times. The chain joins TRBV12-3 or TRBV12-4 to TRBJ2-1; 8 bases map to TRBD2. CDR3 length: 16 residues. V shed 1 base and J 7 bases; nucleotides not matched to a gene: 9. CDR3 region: CASSLDPGTRRNEQFF. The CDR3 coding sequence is TGTGCCAGCAGTTTAGACCCCGGGACTAGACGGAATGAGCAGTTCTTC.

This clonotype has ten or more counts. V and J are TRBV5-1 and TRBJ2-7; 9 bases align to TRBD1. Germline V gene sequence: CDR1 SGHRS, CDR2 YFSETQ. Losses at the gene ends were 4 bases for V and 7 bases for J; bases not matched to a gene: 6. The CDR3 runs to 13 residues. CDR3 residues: CASSGGTGWEQYF. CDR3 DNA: TGCGCCAGCAGCGGCGGGACAGGGTGGGAGCAGTACTTC.

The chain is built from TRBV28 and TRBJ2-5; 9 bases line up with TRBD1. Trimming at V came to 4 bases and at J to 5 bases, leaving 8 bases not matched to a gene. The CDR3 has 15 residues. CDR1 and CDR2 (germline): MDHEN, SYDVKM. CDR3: CASSSPGQGPETQYF. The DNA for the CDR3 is TGTGCCAGCAGTTCCCCGGGACAGGGTCCGGAGACCCAGTACTTC. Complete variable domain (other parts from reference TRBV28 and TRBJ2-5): DVKVTQSSRYLVKRTGEKVFLECVQDMDHENMFWYRQDPGLGLRLIYFSYDVKMKEKGDIPEGYSVSREKKERFSLILESASTNQTSMYLCASSSPGQGPETQYFGPGTRLLVL.

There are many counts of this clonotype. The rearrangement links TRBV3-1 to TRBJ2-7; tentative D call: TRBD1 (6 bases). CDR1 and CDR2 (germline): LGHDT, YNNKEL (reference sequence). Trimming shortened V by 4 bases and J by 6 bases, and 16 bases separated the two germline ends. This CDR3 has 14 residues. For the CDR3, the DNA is TGTGCCAGCAGCCGGACCCACACGACAGGCGAGCAGTACTTC. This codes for CASSRTHTTGEQYF.

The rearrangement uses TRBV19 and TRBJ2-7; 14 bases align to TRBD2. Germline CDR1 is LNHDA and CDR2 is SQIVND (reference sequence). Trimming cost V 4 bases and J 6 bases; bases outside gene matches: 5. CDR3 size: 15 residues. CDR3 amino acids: CASSTRLAGGSEQYF. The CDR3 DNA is TGTGCCAGTAGTACCAGACTAGCGGGAGGGTCCGAGCAGTACTTC. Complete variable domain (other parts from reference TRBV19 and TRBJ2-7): DGGITQSPKYLFRKEGQNVTLSCEQNLNHDAMYWYRQDPGQGLRLIYYSQIVNDFQKGDIAEGYSVSREKKESFPLTVTSAQKNPTAFYLCASSTRLAGGSEQYFGPGTRLTVT.

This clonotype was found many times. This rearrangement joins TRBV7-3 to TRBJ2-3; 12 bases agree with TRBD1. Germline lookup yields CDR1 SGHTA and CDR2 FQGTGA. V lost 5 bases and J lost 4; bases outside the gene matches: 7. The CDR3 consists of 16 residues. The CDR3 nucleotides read TGTGCCAGCAGCCCCGGGACAGGGGGCTTCTCAGATACGCAGTATTTT. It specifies CASSPGTGGFSDTQYF.

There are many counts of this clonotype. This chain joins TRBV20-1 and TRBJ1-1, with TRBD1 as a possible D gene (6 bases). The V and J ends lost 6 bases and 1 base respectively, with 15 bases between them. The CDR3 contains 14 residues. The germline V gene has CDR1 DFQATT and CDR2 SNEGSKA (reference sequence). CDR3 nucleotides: TGCAGTGCGCTCAAATCGGGACAGAACACTGAAGCTTTCTTT. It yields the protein CSALKSGQNTEAFF.

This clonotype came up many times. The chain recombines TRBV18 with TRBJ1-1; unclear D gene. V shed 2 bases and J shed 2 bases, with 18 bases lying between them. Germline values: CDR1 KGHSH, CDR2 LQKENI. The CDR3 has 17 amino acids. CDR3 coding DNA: TGTGCCAGCTCACCAAAGAATACTCAGAGTTCTAACACTGAAGCTTTCTTT. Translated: CASSPKNTQSSNTEAFF.